Each of the 23 T cell receptor beta chains below was sequenced from the same sample in a study of regulatory T cells in long-lasting Graves disease. Noted time point: newly diagnosed GD, antithyroid drugs for less than 3 months. Making the TCR library involved RNA that had been extracted from PBMCs. iRepertoire HTBI primers and Arm-PCR of CDR3 regions built TCR beta libraries. TCRdb reprocessed the multiplex PCR reads with MiXCR, giving one entry per CDR3 protein. The sample contains about 540,000 distinct CDR3 sequences, roughly 14% of which appear only once. This same sample was also taken into another study, of T cells in Graves' hyperthyroidism and ophthalmopathy.

The sample in question was peripheral blood mononuclear cells (PBMCs), obtained at new diagnosis, from a patient treated with antithyroid drugs. These receptors all come from a man aged 25-40 years with Graves disease.

This clonotype was recorded at least ten times. The J gene is TRBJ1-1, the V gene TRBV18; 8 bases align to TRBD1. V lost 0 bases to trimming and J lost 0 bases; unmatched junction nucleotides: 3. The CDR3 has 16 residues. The germline V gene has CDR1 KGHSH and CDR2 LQKENI. The CDR3 DNA is TGTGCCAGCTCACCACCGCAGGGGGCTGTGAACACTGAAGCTTTCTTT. Protein sequence: CASSPPQGAVNTEAFF.

The chain has TRBV5-6 and TRBJ2-3; no reliable D call. Germline lookup yields CDR1 SGHDT and CDR2 YYEEEE. This CDR3 is 15 amino acids long. V was cut by 0 bases and J by 2 bases, with 10 bases left in between. CDR3 sequence reads: CASSLVRRTTDTQYF. The CDR3 DNA sequence: TGTGCCAGCAGCTTGGTACGCAGGACCACAGATACGCAGTATTTT.

Worth noting for this clonotype: With a much larger clone just one base away, this may be a read error. The V and J genes are TRBV2 and TRBJ2-5; D possibly corresponds to TRBD1 (5 bases). The J call may be incorrect, as the DNA end agrees better with TRBJ2-1. CDR3 length equals 11 residues. The V gene's germline CDR1 is SNHLY and CDR2 FYNNEI. CDR3 amino acids: CANRLEFKQFF. Written as DNA, the CDR3 is TGTGCCAACAGGTTGGAGTTTAAGCAGTTCTTC.

Ten or more counts support this clonotype. V is TRBV12-3 or TRBV12-4 and J is TRBJ2-3; D remains ambiguous. V lost 5 bases and J lost 4, with 7 bases in between. CDR3 length: 12 amino acids. This CDR3 is CASSISADTQYF. CDR3 nucleotides: TGTGCCAGCAGTATCAGTGCAGATACGCAGTATTTT.

This clonotype showed up many times. The V gene is TRBV13, the J gene TRBJ2-7; D is possibly TRBD1 or TRBD2 (7 bases each). Germline-derived CDR1 and CDR2 are PRHDT and FYEKMQ (reference sequence). V gave up 5 bases and J gave up 0 bases, with 11 bases separating them. The length of the CDR3 is 14 residues. CDR3 sequence (DNA): TGTGCCAGCAGCGGGGGGGACAGCTCCTACGAGCAGTACTTC. Translated, it gives CASSGGDSSYEQYF.

On this clonotype: Being one base from a much bigger clone, this may be a read error. The chain recombines TRBV27 with TRBJ2-4; D remains unclear. CDR3 length: 14 amino acids. Per the germline V gene, CDR1 is MNHEY and CDR2 is SMNVEV (reference sequence). Trimming removed 7 bases from V and 6 bases from J, with 16 bases in between. The CDR3 spells CASKGPQNRNIQYF. The CDR3 region has the DNA TGTGCCAGCAAGGGCCCCCAGAACCGAAACATTCAGTACTTC.

This clonotype was recorded at least ten times. The rearrangement links TRBV29-1 to TRBJ2-2; 8 bases match TRBD2. The CDR3 runs 15 residues. The V segment lost 4 bases and the J segment 0 bases; nucleotides outside the gene matches: 4. Looked up from germline, CDR1 is SQVTM and CDR2 is ANQGSEA. CDR3 amino acids: CSVVLAGPNTGELFF. The DNA of the CDR3 is TGCAGCGTTGTTTTAGCGGGACCGAACACCGGGGAGCTGTTTTTT.

The chain uses TRBV14 and TRBJ2-1, with TRBD2 as a possible D gene (7 bases). V lost 4 bases, J lost 4 bases, and 17 bases lay in between. Germline values: CDR1 SGHDN, CDR2 FVKESK. CDR3 length: 16 residues. DNA of the CDR3: TGTGCCAGCAGCCGAGTGTGGGGGGGCGAGTACAATGAGCAGTTCTTC. Translating gives CASSRVWGGEYNEQFF.

The chain carries TRBV20-1 and TRBJ2-1; D may correspond to TRBD1 or TRBD2 (6 bases each). Germline CDR1 and CDR2: DFQATT and SNEGSKA (reference sequence). Deletions cut 2 bases from V and 10 bases from J, with 12 bases between. The CDR3 extends over 12 amino acids. In DNA, the CDR3 is TGCAGTGCTAGAAATGGGGGGCCGGAGCAGTTCTTC. It yields the protein CSARNGGPEQFF.

This clonotype was found a few times. The genes are TRBV20-1 and TRBJ2-7, with TRBD2 identical over 9 bases. CDR1 is DFQATT, CDR2 SNEGSKA, per germline (reference sequence). Unmatched junction bases numbered 7, after V lost 6 bases and J lost 1 base. The CDR3 contains 14 residues. CDR3 bases: TGCAGTGCGCCCCCTAGCGGGATTTCCTACGAGCAGTACTTC. Translation gives CSAPPSGISYEQYF.

This clonotype has at least ten counts. The chain joins TRBV5-1 to TRBJ1-1, with 8 bases matching TRBD1. Germline loops: CDR1 SGHRS, CDR2 YFSETQ. Trimming cost V 4 bases and J 4 bases; bases outside gene matches: 12. The CDR3 is 16 residues long. The CDR3, as DNA: TGCGCCAGCAGCCCAGGACAGGGTAGAGCGAGCACTGAAGCTTTCTTT. Translating it yields CASSPGQGRASTEAFF.

The chain links TRBV19 to TRBJ1-1; perhaps TRBD1 as D (5 bases). Trimming pared 5 bases from V and 7 bases from J, leaving 14 bases between. This CDR3 has 13 residues. Germline CDR1 is LNHDA and CDR2 is SQIVND (reference sequence). The chain's CDR3 is CASSWAGNLEAFF. Written as DNA, the CDR3 is TGTGCCAGTAGTTGGGCAGGGAACCTTGAAGCTTTCTTT.

This chain links TRBV6-1 with TRBJ2-7; the D is unclear. The germline V gene has CDR1 MNHNS and CDR2 SASEGT. The CDR3 consists of 14 residues. Trimming stripped 4 bases from V and 6 bases from J, with 16 bases between. The CDR3 DNA sequence: TGTGCCAGCAGTGGTTGGAAGACATTGCGCGAGCAGTACTTC. Protein product: CASSGWKTLREQYF.

The chain recombines TRBV14 with TRBJ2-7, with D perhaps matching TRBD2 (5 bases). The V end lost 2 bases, the J end lost 7 bases, and 6 bases lay between the germline ends. Looked up from germline, CDR1 is SGHDN and CDR2 is FVKESK. The length of the CDR3 is 11 residues. CDR3 sequence: CASSQTGEQYF. DNA of the CDR3: TGTGCCAGCAGCCAAACGGGAGAGCAGTACTTC. Combining the CDR3 with reference TRBV14 and TRBJ2-7 gives the whole variable domain EAGVTQFPSHSVIEKGQTVTLRCDPISGHDNLYWYRRVMGKEIKFLLHFVKESKQDESGMPNNRFLAERTGGTYSTLKVQPAELEDSGVYFCASSQTGEQYFGPGTRLTVT.

This clonotype was recorded once. The chain combines TRBV20-1 with TRBJ1-1; D unresolved. The CDR3 spans 12 residues. Germline V gives CDR1 DFQATT, CDR2 SNEGSKA (reference sequence). V was clipped by 7 bases and J by 4 bases, with 13 bases between them. The chain's CDR3 is CSVPGPGTEAFF. CDR3 coding DNA: TGCAGTGTTCCTGGGCCTGGCACTGAAGCTTTCTTT.

In its sample, this clonotype was seen a few times. The chain couples TRBV5-1 to TRBJ2-5, with TRBD2 matching 14 bases. From germline, CDR1 is SGHRS and CDR2 YFSETQ. The CDR3 runs to 15 residues. The V segment lost 5 bases and the J segment 5 bases; nucleotides outside the gene matches: 5. The CDR3 DNA sequence: TGCGCCAGCAGACTGACTAGCGGGAGGGAGGAGACCCAGTACTTC. Amino acid sequence: CASRLTSGREETQYF.

This clonotype appeared a few times. CDR3 nucleotide sequence: TGCGCCAGCAACCTATGGACAGGGGAGGGAGAGACCCAGTACTTC. Its protein product is CASNLWTGEGETQYF. The gene calls are TRBV5-1 and TRBJ2-5, with TRBD1 matching over 9 bases. Trimming took 6 bases from V and 4 from J; bases not matched to a gene: 10. Germline CDR1 SGHRS, CDR2 YFSETQ. The CDR3 has 15 amino acids.

In its sample, this clonotype was seen a few times. V and J are TRBV20-1 and TRBJ2-7; D is ambiguous. V was cut by 3 bases and J by 1 base, with 16 bases left in between. CDR1 is DFQATT and CDR2 is SNEGSKA in the germline V gene (reference sequence). This CDR3 contains 15 residues. The CDR3 sequence is CSASKMMEWSYEQYF. The CDR3 DNA reads as TGCAGTGCTAGTAAAATGATGGAGTGGTCCTACGAGCAGTACTTC.

This clonotype was counted many times. This chain joins TRBV7-2 and TRBJ2-4; 8 bases map to TRBD2. The CDR3 is 18 amino acids. Germline V gene sequence: CDR1 SGHTA, CDR2 FQGNSA. Trimming took 0 bases from V and 3 from J; bases not matched to a gene: 10. The CDR3 loop is CASSLAGQLAELKNIQYF. In DNA, the CDR3 is TGTGCCAGCAGCTTAGCGGGGCAACTAGCGGAGCTCAAAAACATTCAGTACTTC. Supplemented by reference TRBV7-2 and TRBJ2-4, the full variable domain reads GAGVSQSPSNKVTEKGKDVELRCDPISGHTALYWYRQSLGQGLEFLIYFQGNSAPDKSGLPSDRFSAERTGGSVSTLTIQRTQQEDSAVYLCASSLAGQLAELKNIQYFGAGTRLSVL.

Many counts were recorded for this clonotype. The chain carries TRBV28 and TRBJ2-1; D is unclear. Trimming stripped 4 bases from V and 8 bases from J, with 9 bases between. CDR1 and CDR2 (germline): MDHEN, SYDVKM. This CDR3 spans 12 amino acids. The CDR3 DNA is TGTGCCAGCAGTTCCCGGTCGGATGAGCAGTTCTTC. Translation gives CASSSRSDEQFF.

The J gene is TRBJ2-7, the V gene TRBV5-4; D gene ambiguous. This CDR3 comprises 13 residues. The germline V gene encodes CDR1 SGHNT and CDR2 YYREEE (reference sequence). V gave up 3 bases and J gave up 2 bases, with 9 bases separating them. The CDR3 protein is CASSSEPPYEQYF. CDR3 bases: TGTGCCAGCAGCTCCGAGCCTCCCTACGAGCAGTACTTC.

The V call is TRBV2, the J call TRBJ2-3; 9 bases are a match to TRBD2. V dropped 8 bases and J dropped 1; count of bases not matched to a gene: 7. CDR1 is SNHLY and CDR2 is FYNNEI in the germline V gene. This CDR3 region has 15 residues. The CDR3 DNA follows: TGTGCCAGCGGTCCTAGCGGGATCGGCACAGATACGCAGTATTTT. Its protein product is CASGPSGIGTDTQYF.

This clonotype showed up many times. The chain links TRBV29-1 to TRBJ2-3; no reliable D call. V was clipped by 7 bases and J by 8 bases, with 22 bases between them. Germline V gene sequence: CDR1 SQVTM, CDR2 ANQGSEA. The CDR3 is made up of 14 amino acids. CDR3 in amino acids: CSGRVQASGGTQYF. The CDR3 DNA follows: TGCAGCGGCAGAGTTCAGGCCTCGGGTGGTACGCAGTATTTT.